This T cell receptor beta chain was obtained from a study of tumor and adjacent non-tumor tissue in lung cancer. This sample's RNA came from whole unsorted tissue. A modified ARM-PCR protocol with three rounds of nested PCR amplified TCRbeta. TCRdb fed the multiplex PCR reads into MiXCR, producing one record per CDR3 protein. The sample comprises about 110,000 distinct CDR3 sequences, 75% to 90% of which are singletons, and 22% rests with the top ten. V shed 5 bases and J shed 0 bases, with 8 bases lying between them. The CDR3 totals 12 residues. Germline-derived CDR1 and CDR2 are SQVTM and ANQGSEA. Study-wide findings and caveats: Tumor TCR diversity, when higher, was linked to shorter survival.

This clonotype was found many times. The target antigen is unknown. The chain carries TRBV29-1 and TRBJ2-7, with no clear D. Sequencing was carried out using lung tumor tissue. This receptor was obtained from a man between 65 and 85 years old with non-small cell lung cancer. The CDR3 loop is CSVQNTSYEQYF. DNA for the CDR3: TGCAGCGTTCAGAACACCTCCTACGAGCAGTACTTC.